The clone carrying this T cell receptor (beta chain) was detected ten times or more. The data are from a study of T cell repertoires in cytomegalovirus infection. TCRdb analysed the reads with MiXCR anew, one entry per CDR3 protein. The sample lists about 460,000 distinct CDR3 sequences; 10% to 12% were seen once. The germline V gene encodes CDR1 SQVTM and CDR2 ANQGSEA. The ends lost 7 bases at V and 4 bases at J; junction bases unmatched: 13. There are 15 residues in the CDR3. The sequence derives from a human donor in good health (CMV status not recorded). Some clones in this sample may be carry-over from other donors' samples. Sample: PBMCs. The J gene is TRBJ2-3, the V gene TRBV29-1; 8 nucleotides match TRBD2. CDR3 bases: TGCAGCGCCGGGGGGGGTTTGGGTATGGCAGATACGCAGTATTTT. Protein sequence: CSAGGGLGMADTQYF.